The entry below describes one TCR beta chain. Its target is not known. The sample belongs to a study of T-cell memory formation after mild COVID-19. Study-level points and caveats: Among clones contracting day 15 to 85, CD4/CD8 was balanced, whereas later expanders leaned CD4+. CD8+ contracting clones occupied EMRA, while CD4+ ones occupied mainly CM and EM. Within pre-infection memory, some responding clones were found, suggesting cross-reactive memory joined.

Each CDR3 protein is one row after TCRdb ran MiXCR on the 5' RACE reads. The sample consists of approximately 290,000 distinct CDR3 sequences, 15% to 20% of them appearing once. This clonotype was obtained from a man younger than 35 who had mild COVID-19 (a few samples of this study predate the infection). Cell type and time point are not known. Sequencing used PBMCs or a T cell subset sorted from them (not recorded which).

CDR3 bases: TGTGCCATCAGTGTCGACAGGGAAGGGCTAATAGGCTACACCTTC. It translates to CAISVDREGLIGYTF. The chain has TRBV10-3 and TRBJ1-2; 7 positions match TRBD1. Per germline, CDR1 ENHRY and CDR2 SYGVKD. The CDR3 spans 15 residues. V trimming: 4 bases; J trimming: 8 bases; junction bases outside the gene matches: 13.